This TCR beta chain comes out of a study of PD-1 blockade in classical Hodgkin lymphoma. This sample's time point: cycle 4 day 1 (C4D1), after more than five weeks of nivolumab. Patients all relapsed after autologous stem cell transplantation, and there was variation in brentuximab vedotin exposure. The CDR3 loop spans 13 amino acids. From germline, CDR1 is MGHRA and CDR2 YSYEKL. The V gene lost 8 bases and the J gene lost 5 bases, with 16 bases spanning the gap. Assay used: immunoSEQ multiplex PCR; TCRdb lists only in-frame clones, some missing. The sample records tens of thousands of clones, roughly nine tenths being singletons. This clone was counted only a few times. This same CDR3 is encoded by further DNA sequences in the sample.

The gene calls are TRBV4-1 and TRBJ2-7; D is perhaps TRBD1 (6 bases). Material: peripheral blood mononuclear cells (PBMCs), obtained before the fourth cycle of nivolumab. This clonotype originated in a human donor with classical Hodgkin lymphoma. The CDR3 loop reads CASQGSRANEQYF. In DNA form, the CDR3 reads TGCGCCAGCCAGGGGTCCAGGGCGAACGAGCAGTACTTC.